This T cell receptor beta chain originates from a study of T cell responses to AZD1222 COVID-19 vaccine. V lost 5 bases and J 0 bases, leaving 10 bases between the germline ends. This CDR3 is built from 15 residues. CDR1 is LNHDA and CDR2 is SQIVND in the germline V gene (reference sequence). Repertoires were generated with immunoSEQ multiplex PCR, while TCRdb's copy carries only in-frame clones and drops some. The sample holds about 180,000 clones, around 88% seen once. With respect to this clone: Antigen: not known.

Findings of the study overall: Only after the peak T cell response were repertoires sampled.

This rearrangement joins TRBV19 to TRBJ2-2; D call uncertain. This receptor was identified in an adult who received the AZD1222 COVID-19 vaccine. Sequencing was performed on peripheral blood, taken 28 days after the second AZD1222 dose. The CDR3 sequence is CASSRLRTNTGELFF. CDR3 bases: TGTGCCAGTAGTCGGCTCCGGACGAACACCGGGGAGCTGTTTTTT.